This passage covers 22 T cell receptor beta chains from one sample sequenced in a study of molecular identifiers for immune sequencing clone quantification. One entry per CDR3 protein, called by TCRdb with MiXCR from the PCR reads. This table has about 510,000 distinct CDR3 sequences, 20% to 25% appearing once. Sequences were obtained from naive CD8+ T cells from blood, with Jurkat cell RNA spiked in. Subset indicated: FACS-sorted CD8+CD4-CCR7+CD45RA+ naive T cells. The receptors shown here come from a human donor in good health. Some libraries in this study had Jurkat cell RNA spiked in.

This clonotype has only a few counts. The genes are TRBV7-2 and TRBJ2-7; maybe TRBD1 (6 bases). Trimming stripped 2 bases from V and 2 bases from J, with 19 bases between. Germline V gives CDR1 SGHTA, CDR2 FQGNSA. This CDR3 has 17 residues. The CDR3, as DNA: TGTGCCAGCAGCTTAAGACCCGTTGACAGGATCCCCTACGAGCAGTACTTC. Residues: CASSLRPVDRIPYEQYF. The full variable domain, completed using reference TRBV7-2 and TRBJ2-7, is GAGVSQSPSNKVTEKGKDVELRCDPISGHTALYWYRQSLGQGLEFLIYFQGNSAPDKSGLPSDRFSAERTGGSVSTLTIQRTQQEDSAVYLCASSLRPVDRIPYEQYFGPGTRLTVT.

This clonotype was seen many times. This sequence joins TRBV4-3 and TRBJ2-3; D is possibly TRBD2 (5 bases). Germline V gene sequence: CDR1 LGHNA, CDR2 YSLEER. V gave up 0 bases and J gave up 9 bases, with 10 bases separating them. CDR3 length: 13 amino acids. The CDR3 is CASSQDMWETQYF. The CDR3 DNA is TGCGCCAGCAGCCAAGATATGTGGGAGACGCAGTATTTT.

This chain uses TRBV3-2 with TRBJ2-7. TRBV3-2 is a listed pseudogene. This CDR3 is 11 amino acids long. CDR3 amino acids: CAGLSKGEQYF. DNA of the CDR3: TGTGCCGGGCTATCAAAGGGCGAGCAGTACTTC.

This clonotype showed up many times. This chain connects TRBV12-3 or TRBV12-4 to TRBJ1-5; D gene ambiguous. This CDR3 has 13 residues. The V end lost 0 bases, the J end lost 8 bases, and 8 bases lay between the germline ends. CDR3 bases: TGTGCCAGCAGTTTAGCAGCGGTAGAGCCCCAGCATTTT. Amino acids: CASSLAAVEPQHF.

The sample holds many counts of this clonotype. The V call is TRBV5-4, the J call TRBJ2-3; 7 bases fit TRBD2. J gave up 2 bases and V 7 bases, and 7 bases lay outside the gene matches. The CDR3 totals 14 residues. In germline, CDR1 is SGHNT, CDR2 YYREEE (reference sequence). The CDR3 here is CASALAGDTDTQYF. The CDR3 DNA is TGTGCCAGCGCCTTAGCGGGCGACACAGATACGCAGTATTTT. Filled out from reference TRBV5-4 and TRBJ2-3, the complete variable domain reads ETGVTQSPTHLIKTRGQQVTLRCSSQSGHNTVSWYQQALGQGPQFIFQYYREEENGRGNFPPRFSGLQFPNYSSELNVNALELDDSALYLCASALAGDTDTQYFGPGTRLTVL.

There are a few counts of this clonotype. The chain carries TRBV4-3 and TRBJ2-2, with TRBD2 identical over 8 bases. The V and J ends lost 0 bases and 3 bases, in that order; junction bases with no gene match: 6. Germline CDR1 is LGHNA and CDR2 is YSLEER. The CDR3 sequence is 17 residues long. The CDR3 spells CASSQDRRGADTGELFF. The CDR3 DNA reads TGCGCCAGCAGCCAAGATAGGCGGGGGGCCGACACCGGGGAGCTGTTTTTT.

This clonotype was recorded many times. The genes are TRBV12-3 or TRBV12-4 and TRBJ2-3, with no clear D. The CDR3 sequence is 11 residues long. V was pared by 3 bases and J by 9 bases, with 7 bases between. CDR3 sequence reads: CASSFELTQYF. DNA of the CDR3: TGTGCCAGCAGTTTTGAGTTGACGCAGTATTTT.

This clonotype has at least ten counts. This sequence joins TRBV12-3 or TRBV12-4 and TRBJ1-1; the D is unclear. V lost 2 bases, J lost 9 bases, and 13 bases lay in between. This CDR3 comprises 13 residues. CDR3 loop: CASSLTLRGKAFF. The CDR3 nucleotides read TGTGCCAGCAGTTTAACCTTGCGTGGAAAAGCTTTCTTT.

This clonotype was seen a few times. The chain has TRBV12-3 or TRBV12-4 and TRBJ1-6; no reliable D call. V lost 4 bases and J lost 7, with 14 bases in between. The CDR3 is 15 residues long. The CDR3 DNA is TGTGCCAGCAGTTCCTCCGGGAGAAAGAATTCACCCCTCCACTTT. It specifies CASSSSGRKNSPLHF.

This clonotype was detected ten times or more. The J gene is TRBJ1-4, the V gene TRBV4-1; 9 nucleotides match TRBD1. The CDR3 spans 15 residues. After removal of 2 bases from V and 6 bases from J, the junction contained 4 bases not matched to a gene. Germline CDR1 is MGHRA and CDR2 is YSYEKL. CDR3 in amino acids: CASSQPRDRDEKLFF. The CDR3 DNA is TGCGCCAGCAGCCAACCCCGGGACAGGGATGAAAAACTGTTTTTT.

The rearrangement links TRBV11-2 to TRBJ2-5, with TRBD2 as a possible D gene (6 bases). V lost 1 base and J lost 2, with 17 bases in between. CDR1 is SGHAT and CDR2 is FQNNGV in the germline V gene. The length of the CDR3 is 17 residues. In nucleotides, the CDR3 is TGTGCCAGCAGCTTAGTGTGGAGGGCGTCTTATCAAGAGACCCAGTACTTC. Protein sequence: CASSLVWRASYQETQYF.

In this sample, this clonotype turned up a few times. This chain links TRBV11-2 with TRBJ1-4, with D perhaps TRBD1 (6 bases). Germline V gene sequence: CDR1 SGHAT, CDR2 FQNNGV. The CDR3 totals 15 residues. V lost 5 bases and J lost 8, with 18 bases in between. Here the CDR3 reads CASSPGVTSPEKLFF. The CDR3, as DNA: TGTGCCAGCAGCCCAGGGGTTACATCTCCGGAAAAACTGTTTTTT.

In its sample, this clonotype was seen many times. This rearrangement joins TRBV4-3 to TRBJ1-3; D is perhaps TRBD1 (6 bases). CDR1 is LGHNA and CDR2 is YSLEER in the germline V gene. Deletions cut 4 bases from V and 0 bases from J, with 10 bases between. This CDR3 is 15 amino acids long. This CDR3 is CASSRDKSSGNTIYF. The CDR3 DNA reads as TGCGCCAGCAGCCGGGACAAGAGCTCTGGAAACACCATATATTTT.

Ten or more counts support this clonotype. The chain employs TRBV5-6 and TRBJ1-1; D is undetermined. The CDR3 covers 14 residues. CDR1 SGHDT and CDR2 YYEEEE come from the germline V gene. Trimming took 4 bases from V and 1 from J, leaving 11 bases between them. CDR3 residues: CASSHGPSNTEAFF. The CDR3 DNA follows: TGTGCCAGCAGCCACGGACCGTCGAACACTGAAGCTTTCTTT.

This clonotype was recorded a few times. The V and J genes are TRBV2 and TRBJ1-4; D is undetermined. The CDR3 has 15 amino acids. Trimming pared 3 bases from V and 3 bases from J, leaving 11 bases between. Germline V gives CDR1 SNHLY, CDR2 FYNNEI. CDR3 protein: CASSDRQNSNEKLFF. DNA for the CDR3: TGTGCCAGCAGTGACAGACAAAATTCTAATGAAAAACTGTTTTTT.

The gene calls are TRBV7-9 and TRBJ2-7; D may be TRBD1 (6 bases). There are 17 residues in the CDR3. V lost 5 bases and J lost 6, with 26 bases in between. Germline CDR1 SEHNR, CDR2 FQNEAQ (reference sequence). CDR3 residues: CASSPYRVQGSFSEQYF. The CDR3 nucleotides read TGTGCCAGCAGCCCATATCGGGTGCAGGGGTCTTTTAGCGAGCAGTACTTC.

A word on this clonotype: A much larger clone lies one base from this, so it may be a read error. The chain couples TRBV7-6 to TRBJ2-7; 11 bases are a match to TRBD2. V was pared by 5 bases and J by 6 bases, with 12 bases of the junction left unmatched. CDR3 length equals 16 residues. CDR1 SGHVS and CDR2 FNYEAQ come from the germline V gene. In DNA, the CDR3 is TGTGCCAGCAGCGCGGCTCTAGCGGGAGGAGAAAGCGAGCAGTACTTC. It encodes CASSAALAGGESEQYF.

This clonotype was observed at least ten times. This chain connects TRBV18 to TRBJ1-2; D is unresolved. This CDR3 region has 14 residues. The germline gives CDR1 KGHSH, CDR2 LQKENI. V was cut by 3 bases and J by 3 bases, with 11 bases left in between. The CDR3 region is CASSPSSEYYGYTF. DNA of the CDR3: TGTGCCAGCTCACCCTCGAGCGAATACTATGGCTACACCTTC.

This clonotype has at least ten counts. The chain is built from TRBV29-1 and TRBJ2-7; perhaps TRBD2 as D (6 bases). V lost 4 bases, J lost 0 bases, and 13 bases lay in between. Germline CDR1 and CDR2: SQVTM and ANQGSEA. The CDR3 consists of 14 residues. The CDR3 here is CSVVGRGSSYEQYF. Here the CDR3 DNA reads TGCAGCGTTGTGGGGCGGGGTAGCTCCTACGAGCAGTACTTC.

This clonotype was counted many times. The rearrangement links TRBV5-4 to TRBJ2-3, with D unclear. CDR3 size: 13 residues. CDR1 and CDR2 from the germline V gene are SGHNT and YYREEE (reference sequence). Trimming removed 1 base at V and 6 bases at J, with 9 bases between. The CDR3 nucleotides are TGTGCCAGCAGCTTGTCGGCCGATGATACGCAGTATTTT. This sequence encodes CASSLSADDTQYF.

Many counts were recorded for this clonotype. The chain links TRBV2 to TRBJ2-4, with D possibly being TRBD1 or TRBD2 (5 bases each). The V gene lost 6 bases and the J gene lost 4 bases, with 13 bases spanning the gap. Looked up from germline, CDR1 is SNHLY and CDR2 is FYNNEI. CDR3 length: 14 amino acids. CDR3 sequence: CASRRGEGKNIQYF. CDR3 DNA sequence: TGTGCCAGCAGGAGGGGAGAGGGAAAAAACATTCAGTACTTC. Based on the CDR3 plus reference TRBV2 and TRBJ2-4, the full variable domain is EPEVTQTPSHQVTQMGQEVILRCVPISNHLYFYWYRQILGQKVEFLVSFYNNEISEKSEIFDDQFSVERPDGSNFTLKIRSTKLEDSAMYFCASRRGEGKNIQYFGAGTRLSVL.

In this sample, this clonotype turned up a few times. The V call is TRBV19, the J call TRBJ1-1; possibly TRBD1 for D (5 bases). V shed 5 bases and J shed 7 bases, with 14 bases lying between them. The CDR3 contains 13 residues. CDR1 LNHDA and CDR2 SQIVND come from the germline V gene (reference sequence). The CDR3, as DNA: TGTGCCAGTAGTCCCGGGACCGGGCATGAAGCTTTCTTT. As protein: CASSPGTGHEAFF.